These 27 T cell receptor beta chains were sequenced from one sample in a study of vaccination and CD4 T cells after COVID-19. The treatment: approximately 10-day PBMC culture with coronavirus spike peptide pools or control peptides (ViraFEST assay). These receptors are not linked to any known antigen. The Oncomine TCR Beta short-read assay was what sequenced the DNA obtained from cultured CD4+ T cells. TCRdb processed the PCR reads anew with MiXCR; each CDR3 protein has one entry. The data hold 2,600 or so distinct CDR3 sequences, with nearly 35% observed a single time. The sequencing sample was made of CD4+ T cells from blood, cultured in vitro. These receptors all stem from a human donor who had recovered from COVID-19.

This chain joins TRBV6-2 or TRBV6-3 and TRBJ1-5; maybe TRBD1 (5 bases). The germline V gene encodes CDR1 MNHEY and CDR2 SVGEGT. The V end was cut by 7 bases, the J end by 0 bases, with 13 bases between. This CDR3 has 15 residues. The CDR3 is CASTSGAISNQPQHF. CDR3 nucleotide sequence: TGTGCCAGCACCAGCGGGGCGATTAGCAATCAGCCCCAGCATTTT.

This clonotype was picked up a small number of times. V is TRBV19 and J is TRBJ2-2, with D perhaps TRBD2 (6 bases). Germline V lookup: CDR1 LNHDA, CDR2 SQIVND (reference sequence). V was pared by 1 base and J by 4 bases, with 13 bases between. CDR3 size: 16 residues. CDR3 protein: CASSIVGGSTTGELFF. The CDR3 coding sequence is TGTGCCAGTAGTATAGTGGGGGGTTCGACCACCGGGGAGCTGTTTTTT.

This clonotype was observed a handful of times. V usage is TRBV5-4 and J usage is TRBJ1-2, with D maybe TRBD1 (6 bases). This CDR3 comprises 15 residues. Germline V gene data show CDR1 as SGHNT and CDR2 as YYREEE (reference sequence). The V end lost 0 bases, the J end lost 4 bases, and 13 bases lay between the germline ends. In nucleotides, the CDR3 is TGTGCCAGCAGCTTGGCGGACAGCCCGTTCTATGGCTACACCTTC. Protein sequence: CASSLADSPFYGYTF.

For the CDR3, the DNA is TGTGCCAGCAGCTTGGTGCCTAGCGGGGGTTTCGACGCGAACACCGGGGAGCTGTTTTTT. Encoded protein: CASSLVPSGGFDANTGELFF. V and J are TRBV5-5 and TRBJ2-2; 10 bases match TRBD2. The CDR3 sequence is 20 residues long. Germline lookup yields CDR1 SGHKS and CDR2 YYEKEE (reference sequence). Unmatched junction bases numbered 11, after V lost 0 bases and J lost 0 bases.

This clonotype was observed a handful of times. The CDR3 here is CASSLGTEFGYTF. CDR3 nucleotides: TGTGCCAGCAGCTTGGGGACAGAATTTGGCTACACCTTC. The V gene is TRBV7-6, the J gene TRBJ1-2, with TRBD1 matching over 7 bases. Germline lookup yields CDR1 SGHVS and CDR2 FNYEAQ. This CDR3 has 13 amino acids. The J segment lost 7 bases and the V segment lost 3 bases, leaving 5 bases of the junction unmatched.

The gene calls are TRBV30 and TRBJ1-3; D not resolved. This CDR3 has 14 amino acids. Germline V gene data show CDR1 as GTSNPN and CDR2 as SVGIG (reference sequence). Trimming shortened V by 3 bases and J by 3 bases, and 12 bases separated the two germline ends. The CDR3 nucleotides are TGTGCCTGGAGCCCATTAACCGGTGGAAACACCATATATTTT. Translated, it gives CAWSPLTGGNTIYF.

By share, this clonotype counts as large. CDR3 bases: TGCAGTGCTAGAGCTGCGGACCAAGAGACCCAGTACTTC. Its protein product is CSARAADQETQYF. The rearrangement joins TRBV20-1 to TRBJ2-5; D not resolved. CDR1 and CDR2 from the germline V gene are DFQATT and SNEGSKA (reference sequence). The CDR3 runs to 13 residues. V lost 1 base to trimming and J lost 0 bases, with 6 bases between them.

The chain carries TRBV11-2 and TRBJ1-2, with 10 bases fitting TRBD1. V was clipped by 2 bases and J by 5 bases; unmatched bases: 11. This CDR3 is built from 17 residues. Germline loops: CDR1 SGHAT, CDR2 FQNNGV. DNA for the CDR3: TGTGCCAGCAGCTTACGTAGGGGGGACAGGGGATCGTATGGCTACACCTTC. It translates to CASSLRRGDRGSYGYTF. Drawing the rest from reference TRBV11-2 and TRBJ1-2, the complete variable domain is EAGVAQSPRYKIIEKRQSVAFWCNPISGHATLYWYQQILGQGPKLLIQFQNNGVVDDSQLPKDRFSAERLKGVDSTLKIQPAKLEDSAVYLCASSLRRGDRGSYGYTFGSGTRLTVV.

By share, this clonotype ranks as medium-sized. The chain uses TRBV5-6 and TRBJ1-1; D may be TRBD1 (5 bases). Germline-derived CDR1 and CDR2 are SGHDT and YYEEEE. This CDR3 spans 14 amino acids. V was cut by 4 bases and J by 5 bases, with 15 bases left in between. Here the CDR3 reads CASSMSEGETEAFF. In DNA form, the CDR3 reads TGTGCCAGCAGCATGTCTGAAGGGGAAACTGAAGCTTTCTTT.

The J gene is TRBJ1-1, the V gene TRBV7-8; D is unclear. Trimming removed 1 base at V and 2 bases at J, with 8 bases between. The length of the CDR3 is 14 residues. Germline CDR1 is SGHVS and CDR2 is FQNEAQ. The CDR3 sequence is CASSLVPPNTEAFF. The CDR3 nucleotides read TGTGCCAGCAGCTTAGTCCCCCCCAACACTGAAGCTTTCTTT.

This chain links TRBV2 with TRBJ1-2; tentatively, D is TRBD1 (6 bases). CDR1 is SNHLY and CDR2 is FYNNEI in the germline V gene. The ends were cut back, 7 bases at V and 4 bases at J, with 16 bases in the middle. CDR3 length: 14 amino acids. For the CDR3, the DNA is TGTGCCAGCAAAGCCCAGGGACAAACCTATGGCTACACCTTC. Translation gives CASKAQGQTYGYTF.

By sample fraction, this clonotype is medium-sized (0.01 to 0.1%). V is TRBV12-3 or TRBV12-4 and J is TRBJ2-3; 8 nucleotides align to TRBD1. Trimming took 0 bases from V and 6 from J; bases not matched to a gene: 5. The CDR3 runs 15 residues. The DNA of the CDR3 is TGTGCCAGCAGTTTAGCGCTGGACAGGGACGATACGCAGTATTTT. The encoded protein is CASSLALDRDDTQYF.

In its sample, this clonotype ranks as medium-sized. The chain couples TRBV20-1 to TRBJ1-5; D is perhaps TRBD1 (5 bases). Trimming cost V 4 bases and J 6 bases, with 19 bases left between them. This CDR3 comprises 15 residues. Germline V CDR1 and CDR2: DFQATT, SNEGSKA (reference sequence). The CDR3 protein is CSATDVGGGSQPQHF. The DNA for the CDR3 is TGCAGTGCTACTGACGTCGGGGGTGGGAGTCAGCCCCAGCATTTT.

The chain couples TRBV6-5 to TRBJ2-2; 9 nucleotides agree with TRBD2. The trim removed 4 bases at V and 1 base at J, leaving 4 bases unmatched. Looked up from germline, CDR1 is MNHEY and CDR2 is SVGAGI. This CDR3 is built from 16 residues. The CDR3 spells CASSSFSGGNTGELFF. DNA of the CDR3: TGTGCCAGCAGTTCCTTTAGCGGGGGGAACACCGGGGAGCTGTTTTTT.

This rearrangement joins TRBV21-1 to TRBJ1-5. TRBV21-1 is shown as a pseudogene. This CDR3 comprises 13 residues. In DNA, the CDR3 is TGTGCCAGCAGCGCACACAAGGATCAGCCCCAGCATTTT. Amino acid sequence: CASSAHKDQPQHF.

This clonotype was seen only a few times. The rearrangement joins TRBV29-1 to TRBJ1-2; the match to TRBD1 covers 9 bases. V shed 4 bases and J 0 bases; nucleotides not matched to a gene: 6. Germline CDR1 reads SQVTM; CDR2 reads ANQGSEA. The CDR3 runs 15 residues. In nucleotides, the CDR3 is TGCAGCGTTGGGACAGGGGCTGTCACTAACTATGGCTACACCTTC. Protein product: CSVGTGAVTNYGYTF.

The CDR3 DNA reads as TGTGCCAACCCGGGACTCAAACCGCCCCATGTCTCTGGGGCCAACGTCCTGACTTTC. Encoded protein: CANPGLKPPHVSGANVLTF. The V gene is TRBV10-3, the J gene TRBJ2-6, with a weak D call TRBD2 (6 bases). CDR1 is ENHRY and CDR2 is SYGVKD in the germline V gene. The CDR3 has 19 amino acids. V was clipped by 10 bases and J by 0 bases, with 25 bases between them.

The chain carries TRBV2 and TRBJ2-5; D unclear. The CDR3 loop spans 12 amino acids. Germline CDR1 is SNHLY and CDR2 is FYNNEI. The V and J ends lost 4 bases and 1 base respectively, with 4 bases between them. CDR3 protein: CASSVRQETQYF. For the CDR3, the DNA is TGTGCCAGCAGTGTCCGCCAAGAGACCCAGTACTTC.

The V gene is TRBV27, the J gene TRBJ2-2, with unresolved D. There are 15 residues in the CDR3. V lost 3 bases and J 0 bases, leaving 8 bases between the germline ends. Germline CDR1 reads MNHEY; CDR2 reads SMNVEV (reference sequence). CDR3 DNA: TGTGCCAGCAGTTTTGGACGGTCGAACACCGGGGAGCTGTTTTTT. This codes for CASSFGRSNTGELFF.

As to this clonotype: A much larger clone differs from this one at a single base, so this may be a read error. The chain has TRBV2 and TRBJ2-7, with D uncertain. Trimming stripped 3 bases from V and 9 bases from J, with 18 bases between. The CDR3 sequence is 14 residues long. The germline V gene has CDR1 SNHLY and CDR2 FYNNEI. As DNA, the CDR3 is TGTGCCAGCAGTGATTCTTTGGGCACTCGCGGGCAGTACTTC. Amino acid sequence: CASSDSLGTRGQYF.

The chain couples TRBV20-1 to TRBJ2-5; maybe TRBD1 (7 bases). Trimming pared 6 bases from V and 5 bases from J, leaving 16 bases between. Germline loops: CDR1 DFQATT, CDR2 SNEGSKA (reference sequence). This CDR3 spans 13 amino acids. Here the CDR3 reads CSAPEGAGETQYF. In DNA form, the CDR3 reads TGCAGTGCCCCCGAGGGGGCGGGGGAGACCCAGTACTTC.

The chain is built from TRBV9 and TRBJ2-1; the D gene could be TRBD1 or TRBD2 (5 bases each). Deletions cut 3 bases from V and 4 bases from J, with 14 bases between. Germline CDR1 reads SGDLS; CDR2 reads YYNGEE. The CDR3 is made up of 15 amino acids. The CDR3 region is CASSAGTPLYNEQFF. The CDR3 DNA sequence: TGTGCCAGCAGCGCCGGGACCCCCCTATACAATGAGCAGTTCTTC.

The rearrangement uses TRBV18 and TRBJ2-7, with D hard to call. Trimming removed 3 bases from V and 0 bases from J, with 9 bases in between. The CDR3 contains 14 residues. Germline-derived CDR1 and CDR2 are KGHSH and LQKENI. The CDR3: CASSPFQPSYEQYF. The CDR3 DNA sequence: TGTGCCAGCTCACCGTTTCAGCCCTCCTACGAGCAGTACTTC.

The chain is built from TRBV12-3 or TRBV12-4 and TRBJ2-3, with 10 bases identical to TRBD1. The trim removed 8 bases at V and 4 bases at J, leaving 6 bases unmatched. This CDR3 spans 14 amino acids. The CDR3 DNA reads TGTGCCAGCCGGGACAGGGGTCGAGCAGATACGCAGTATTTT. Its translation: CASRDRGRADTQYF.

This clonotype counts as medium-sized (0.01 to 0.1%). The chain links TRBV7-9 to TRBJ2-3; unclear D gene. CDR3 length equals 15 residues. Germline V lookup: CDR1 SEHNR, CDR2 FQNEAQ (reference sequence). V lost 5 bases, J lost 3 bases, and 15 bases lay in between. The CDR3 loop is CASSPTAAVTDTQYF. The CDR3 DNA reads TGTGCCAGCAGCCCAACGGCGGCGGTTACAGATACGCAGTATTTT.

By sample fraction, this clonotype is large. The chain has TRBV10-1 and TRBJ2-3; D is uncertain. Germline V gene data show CDR1 as WNHNN and CDR2 as SYGVQD (reference sequence). This CDR3 is 15 amino acids long. Deletions cut 0 bases from V and 1 base from J, with 8 bases between. CDR3 sequence reads: CASSESLGGTDTQYF. The CDR3, as DNA: TGCGCCAGCAGTGAGTCTCTAGGAGGCACAGATACGCAGTATTTT.

The chain joins TRBV7-2 to TRBJ2-4, with D maybe TRBD2 (7 bases). Per germline, CDR1 SGHTA and CDR2 FQGNSA. This CDR3 is built from 17 residues. Between the trimmed V and J ends, which lost 1 base and 0 bases, there was a span of 13 bases. CDR3 region: CASSLVVGGLAKNIQYF. The CDR3 region has the DNA TGTGCCAGCAGCTTAGTGGTGGGGGGGCTAGCCAAAAACATTCAGTACTTC. The complete variable domain, with remaining parts taken from reference TRBV7-2 and TRBJ2-4, reads GAGVSQSPSNKVTEKGKDVELRCDPISGHTALYWYRQSLGQGLEFLIYFQGNSAPDKSGLPSDRFSAERTGGSVSTLTIQRTQQEDSAVYLCASSLVVGGLAKNIQYFGAGTRLSVL.